Following are 22 T cell receptor beta chains from one sample sequenced in a study of blood T cell repertoires in COVID-19. Sequencing used immunoSEQ multiplex PCR; TCRdb keeps in-frame clones, though not all of them. The data contain around 81,000 clones, 85% to 90% of them singletons. Sequenced material: peripheral blood. These receptor sequences come from a woman of 80 years or more with acute or convalescent COVID-19.

The rearrangement joins TRBV6-5 to TRBJ2-2; 7 bases align to TRBD1. V trimming: 5 bases; J trimming: 3 bases; junction bases outside the gene matches: 3. The length of the CDR3 is 14 residues. CDR1 and CDR2 (germline): MNHEY, SVGAGI. The CDR3 coding sequence is TGTGCCAGCAGTCGGGACAGATACACCGGGGAGCTGTTTTTT. Its translation: CASSRDRYTGELFF.

This chain uses TRBV5-6 with TRBJ2-2; 14 bases are shared with TRBD2. The V gene end was trimmed by 4 bases and the J gene end by 4 bases; junction bases not matched to a gene: 6. This CDR3 has 17 residues. Germline lookup yields CDR1 SGHDT and CDR2 YYEEEE. CDR3 protein: CASSLTSGRAGTGELFF. The CDR3 DNA follows: TGTGCCAGCAGCCTGACTAGCGGGAGGGCCGGCACCGGGGAGCTGTTTTTT.

V gene TRBV9 combines with J gene TRBJ2-3; possible D gene TRBD2, 6 bases. Trimming took 1 base from V and 4 from J, leaving 13 bases between them. Germline loops: CDR1 SGDLS, CDR2 YYNGEE. The length of the CDR3 is 15 residues. For the CDR3, the DNA is TGTGCCAGCAGCGTACTGGCGGGACTTCCAGATACGCAGTATTTT. It encodes CASSVLAGLPDTQYF.

The rearrangement uses TRBV7-2 and TRBJ1-5; D is unclear. Trimming pared 4 bases from V and 9 bases from J, leaving 16 bases between. This CDR3 contains 14 residues. In germline, CDR1 is SGHTA, CDR2 FQGNSA. CDR3 in amino acids: CASSSVSVSGPQHF. In DNA form, the CDR3 reads TGTGCCAGCAGCTCAGTATCGGTCTCAGGGCCCCAGCATTTT.

This clone was picked up one time. The junction and the germline gene differ at one end; a read error may be behind it. The V gene is TRBV2, the J gene TRBJ1-2; weak D call: TRBD1 (5 bases). Germline V lookup: CDR1 SNHLY, CDR2 FYNNEI. This CDR3 has 11 amino acids. CDR3 bases: TGTGCCAGCATCCTTTCCTCGCAACAGGTCTTC. Translation: CASILSSQQVF.

This rearrangement joins TRBV5-1 to TRBJ1-1; a weak D match, TRBD1 (5 bases). The CDR3 length is 15 residues. With 0 bases removed from V and 4 bases from J, the gap between germline ends came to 13 bases. The V gene's germline CDR1 is SGHRS and CDR2 YFSETQ. In DNA form, the CDR3 reads TGCGCCAGCAGCTTGGCAGGGAAGTCCATCACTGAAGCTTTCTTT. Its protein is CASSLAGKSITEAFF. Full variable domain (outside the CDR3, taken from reference TRBV5-1 and TRBJ1-1): KAGVTQTPRYLIKTRGQQVTLSCSPISGHRSVSWYQQTPGQGLQFLFEYFSETQRNKGNFPGRFSGRQFSNSRSEMNVSTLELGDSALYLCASSLAGKSITEAFFGQGTRLTVV.

The rearrangement joins TRBV12-3 or TRBV12-4 to TRBJ1-1; no definite D call. CDR3 length: 12 residues. V was clipped by 6 bases and J by 3 bases, with 8 bases between them. For the CDR3, the DNA is TGTGCCAGCAGGCGAATAGACACTGAAGCTTTCTTT. Its protein is CASRRIDTEAFF.

The J gene is TRBJ2-7, the V gene TRBV7-2, with D possibly being TRBD1 (5 bases). Germline V gene sequence: CDR1 SGHTA, CDR2 FQGNSA. The CDR3 spans 12 residues. Trimming pared 3 bases from V and 6 bases from J, leaving 9 bases between. CDR3 residues: CASSLGHREQYF. The CDR3 DNA reads TGTGCCAGCAGCTTGGGGCATCGCGAGCAGTACTTC.

The chain joins TRBV5-1 to TRBJ2-4; TRBD2 agrees at 8 bases. The CDR3 extends over 16 amino acids. With V trimmed by 0 bases and J by 2 bases, 4 bases remained unmatched. CDR1 is SGHRS, CDR2 YFSETQ, per germline. The DNA of the CDR3 is TGCGCCAGCAGCTTGGCCGGGGGGGCATCCAAAAACATTCAGTACTTC. Residues: CASSLAGGASKNIQYF. Filled out from reference TRBV5-1 and TRBJ2-4, the complete variable domain reads KAGVTQTPRYLIKTRGQQVTLSCSPISGHRSVSWYQQTPGQGLQFLFEYFSETQRNKGNFPGRFSGRQFSNSRSEMNVSTLELGDSALYLCASSLAGGASKNIQYFGAGTRLSVL.

This sequence joins TRBV18 and TRBJ1-4; D not resolved. CDR3 length equals 15 residues. Looked up from germline, CDR1 is KGHSH and CDR2 is LQKENI. The germline V and J ends were trimmed by 4 bases and 3 bases, with 12 bases remaining between them. DNA for the CDR3: TGTGCCAGCTCACGCTCCGAGATACCTAATGAAAAACTGTTTTTT. This gives the protein CASSRSEIPNEKLFF. Complete variable domain (other parts from reference TRBV18 and TRBJ1-4): NAGVMQNPRHLVRRRGQEARLRCSPMKGHSHVYWYRQLPEEGLKFMVYLQKENIIDESGMPKERFSAEFPKEGPSILRIQQVVRGDSAAYFCASSRSEIPNEKLFFGSGTQLSVL.

The rearrangement joins TRBV6-4 to TRBJ2-2; 8 bases align to TRBD1. The CDR3 has 18 residues. Unmatched junction bases numbered 16, after V lost 5 bases and J lost 5 bases. The germline gives CDR1 MRHNA, CDR2 SNTAGT. The CDR3 here is CASSPNGQGDAWTGELFF. The DNA for the CDR3 is TGTGCCAGCAGTCCGAACGGACAGGGAGACGCGTGGACCGGGGAGCTGTTTTTT.

This clone was seen only a few times. The chain couples TRBV3-1 (or the pseudogene TRBV3-2) to TRBJ2-3; TRBD2 matches at 7 bases. The junction had 16 bases not matched to a gene; V was cut back by 1 base and J by 0 bases. The CDR3 runs 20 residues. CDR1 and CDR2 (germline): LGHDT, YNNKEL (reference sequence). CDR3 nucleotides: TGTGCCAGCAGCCAAGTAGCCTTGGGGGGGGTAGCGGCTAGCACAGATACGCAGTATTTT. Its protein product is CASSQVALGGVAASTDTQYF.

The chain employs TRBV4-2 and TRBJ2-3, with 7 bases aligning to TRBD1. Germline V lookup: CDR1 LGHNA, CDR2 YNFKEQ. The trim removed 0 bases at V and 5 bases at J, leaving 2 bases unmatched. The CDR3 length is 14 residues. CDR3: CASSQDRGQDTQYF. The CDR3 DNA reads as TGTGCCAGCAGCCAAGATAGGGGGCAAGATACGCAGTATTTT.

The chain couples TRBV5-1 to TRBJ2-1; 12 bases are a match to TRBD2. The J segment lost 8 bases and the V segment lost 4 bases, leaving 10 bases of the junction unmatched. The germline gives CDR1 SGHRS, CDR2 YFSETQ. This CDR3 is 16 amino acids long. The CDR3 DNA follows: TGCGCCAGCAGCGACAAGACTAGCGGGAGTAAAGATGAGCAGTTCTTC. It codes for CASSDKTSGSKDEQFF.

This clone was seen once. V usage is TRBV5-8 and J usage is TRBJ1-5; 11 bases align to TRBD1. Germline loops: CDR1 SGHTS, CDR2 YDEGEE. The CDR3 is 18 residues long. With 1 base clipped from V and 4 bases from J, the junction kept 10 bases outside the gene matches. CDR3 in DNA: TGTGCCAGCAGCTTGATGGCCGGGACAGGGGGTTTGAATCAGCCCCAGCATTTT. Translating it yields CASSLMAGTGGLNQPQHF.

The rearrangement uses TRBV19 and TRBJ2-4; D is possibly TRBD1 (6 bases). The V gene's germline CDR1 is LNHDA and CDR2 SQIVND (reference sequence). Trimming stripped 6 bases from V and 0 bases from J, with 12 bases between. This CDR3 is built from 15 residues. CDR3 coding DNA: TGTGCCAGTAGAGAAACAGGGATAGCCAAAAACATTCAGTACTTC. Translating gives CASRETGIAKNIQYF. The variable domain in full, with the rest retrieved from reference TRBV19 and TRBJ2-4, is DGGITQSPKYLFRKEGQNVTLSCEQNLNHDAMYWYRQDPGQGLRLIYYSQIVNDFQKGDIAEGYSVSREKKESFPLTVTSAQKNPTAFYLCASRETGIAKNIQYFGAGTRLSVL.

This chain joins TRBV28 and TRBJ1-2; a possible D gene is TRBD1 (5 bases). Trimming pared 6 bases from V and 6 bases from J, leaving 17 bases between. This CDR3 comprises 14 residues. The germline V gene has CDR1 MDHEN and CDR2 SYDVKM. The CDR3 protein is CASSSSGGRNGYTF. The CDR3 region has the DNA TGTGCCAGCAGCTCCTCGGGGGGTCGGAATGGCTACACCTTC.

This chain uses TRBV30 with TRBJ2-4, with a possible D match to TRBD1 (6 bases). The V and J ends lost 6 bases and 0 bases respectively, with 12 bases between them. The CDR3 covers 14 residues. Germline lookup yields CDR1 GTSNPN and CDR2 SVGIG (reference sequence). The CDR3 spells CACQTGLAKNIQYF. As DNA, the CDR3 is TGTGCCTGCCAGACAGGACTAGCCAAAAACATTCAGTACTTC.

This clone was detected only a few times. J is TRBJ2-2 and V is TRBV7-3; D ambiguous. Trimming cost V 6 bases and J 1 base, with 3 bases left between them. Germline V lookup: CDR1 SGHTA, CDR2 FQGTGA. The CDR3 loop spans 12 amino acids. CDR3 amino acids: CASRQNTGELFF. DNA of the CDR3: TGTGCCAGCAGACAGAACACCGGGGAGCTGTTTTTT.

Only one count was recorded for this clone. The J gene is TRBJ2-1, the V gene TRBV5-1; TRBD2 might be the D (6 bases). Germline CDR1 is SGHRS and CDR2 is YFSETQ. This CDR3 contains 13 residues. The V end was cut by 0 bases, the J end by 7 bases, with 8 bases between. In nucleotides, the CDR3 is TGCGCCAGCAGCTTGGGACTAGTAAATGAGCAGTTCTTC. It is translated as CASSLGLVNEQFF.

V usage is TRBV5-1 and J usage is TRBJ2-2, with D tentatively TRBD1 (5 bases). The germline V gene encodes CDR1 SGHRS and CDR2 YFSETQ. The CDR3 spans 14 residues. V was cut by 2 bases and J by 5 bases, with 10 bases left in between. In nucleotides, the CDR3 is TGCGCCAGCAGCTTCAGGGTTGGTACCGGGGAGCTGTTTTTT. This translates into CASSFRVGTGELFF.

The rearrangement uses TRBV5-1 and TRBJ1-2; D may be TRBD1 (6 bases). The CDR3 runs 15 residues. CDR1 is SGHRS and CDR2 is YFSETQ in the germline V gene. V gave up 0 bases and J gave up 8 bases, with 17 bases separating them. The CDR3 region has the DNA TGCGCCAGCAGCTTGGATTCCGGGACATTGGGCGGCTACACCTTC. This gives the protein CASSLDSGTLGGYTF.